This T cell receptor (beta chain) stems from a study of breast tumors, draining lymph nodes, adjacent tissues. Overall study findings and caveats: Compared with basal-like, luminal-like tumors shared significantly more repertoire with nontumor tissue.

Samples came from axillary lymph nodes draining the breast cancer. This clonotype was recorded many times. Its antigen is still unknown. Via MiXCR, TCRdb re-called the multiplex PCR reads, giving one row per CDR3 protein. The table records 140,000 or so distinct CDR3 sequences, approximately 32% of them present only once. This CDR3 has 14 residues. Germline V CDR1 and CDR2: SGHTA, FQGTGA. J lost 3 bases, V lost 6 bases, and 3 bases had no gene match. The clonotype was recovered from a female donor with breast cancer. Some clones in this sample may be carry-over from other donors' samples. Sequences were obtained from axillary lymph node tissue. This rearrangement joins TRBV7-3 to TRBJ2-3; 10 nucleotides align to TRBD2. The CDR3 here is CASRAGLATDTQYF. CDR3 nucleotide sequence: TGTGCCAGCAGAGCGGGACTAGCGACAGATACGCAGTATTTT.